The source of this T cell receptor beta chain is a study of shared clonotypes between healthy human individuals. Study-wide findings and caveats: Memory subsets generally showed lower estimated richness than naive subsets.

Using immunoSEQ multiplex PCR, the repertoire was profiled, and TCRdb retains in-frame clones only, with some absent. The sample records roughly 1,500,000 clones, around 98% being singletons. Trimming removed 0 bases from V and 6 bases from J; junction bases left unmatched: 2. The germline V gene encodes CDR1 SGHAT and CDR2 FQNNGV. This CDR3 has 14 amino acids. In the case of this clone: Its target is unknown.

Input material: naive CD4+ T cells sorted from blood. Noted subset: CD45RA+ positively selected. The receptor's source is a man aged 25-45 years in good health. The chain has TRBV11-2 and TRBJ1-5, with 7 bases aligning to TRBD1. CDR3 in DNA: TGTGCCAGCAGCTTAGAGGCAGGGGGTCAGCCCCAGCATTTT. This sequence encodes CASSLEAGGQPQHF.